The clone carrying this TCR beta chain was seen a few times. The sample belongs to a study of blood T cells in healthy people across ages. J lost 2 bases, V lost 1 base, and 9 bases had no gene match. The CDR3 runs to 17 residues. The germline V gene encodes CDR1 MNHNY and CDR2 SVGAGI (reference sequence). A sample-barcoded 5' primer and a J-beta primer mix were used in a second PCR of roughly 6 to 12 cycles. One entry per CDR3 protein results from TCRdb running MiXCR on the 5' RACE reads. This table has 800,000 to 950,000 distinct CDR3 sequences, roughly 34% appearing once. V and J are TRBV6-6 and TRBJ2-3; the match to TRBD1 covers 7 bases. The specimen sequenced was blood. The TCR originated in a man aged 18 to 30 in good health. The CDR3 reads CASSYWAGRGSTDTQYF. CDR3 in DNA: TGTGCCAGCAGTTACTGGGCTGGCAGGGGGTCCACAGATACGCAGTATTTT.